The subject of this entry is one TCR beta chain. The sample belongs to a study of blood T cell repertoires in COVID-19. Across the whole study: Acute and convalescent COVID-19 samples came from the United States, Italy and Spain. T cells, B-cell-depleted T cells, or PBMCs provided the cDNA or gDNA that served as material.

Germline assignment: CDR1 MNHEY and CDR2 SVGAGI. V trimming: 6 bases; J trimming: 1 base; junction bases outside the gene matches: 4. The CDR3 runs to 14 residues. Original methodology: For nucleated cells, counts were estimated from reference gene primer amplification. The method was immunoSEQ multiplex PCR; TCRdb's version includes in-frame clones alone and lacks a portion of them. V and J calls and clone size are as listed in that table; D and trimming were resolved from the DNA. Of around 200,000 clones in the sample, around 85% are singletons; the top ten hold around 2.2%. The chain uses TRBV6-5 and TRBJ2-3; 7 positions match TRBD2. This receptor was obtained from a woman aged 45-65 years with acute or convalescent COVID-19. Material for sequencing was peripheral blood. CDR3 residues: CASSRGGGTDTQYF. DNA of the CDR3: TGTGCCAGCAGCCGGGGAGGGGGCACAGATACGCAGTATTTT.